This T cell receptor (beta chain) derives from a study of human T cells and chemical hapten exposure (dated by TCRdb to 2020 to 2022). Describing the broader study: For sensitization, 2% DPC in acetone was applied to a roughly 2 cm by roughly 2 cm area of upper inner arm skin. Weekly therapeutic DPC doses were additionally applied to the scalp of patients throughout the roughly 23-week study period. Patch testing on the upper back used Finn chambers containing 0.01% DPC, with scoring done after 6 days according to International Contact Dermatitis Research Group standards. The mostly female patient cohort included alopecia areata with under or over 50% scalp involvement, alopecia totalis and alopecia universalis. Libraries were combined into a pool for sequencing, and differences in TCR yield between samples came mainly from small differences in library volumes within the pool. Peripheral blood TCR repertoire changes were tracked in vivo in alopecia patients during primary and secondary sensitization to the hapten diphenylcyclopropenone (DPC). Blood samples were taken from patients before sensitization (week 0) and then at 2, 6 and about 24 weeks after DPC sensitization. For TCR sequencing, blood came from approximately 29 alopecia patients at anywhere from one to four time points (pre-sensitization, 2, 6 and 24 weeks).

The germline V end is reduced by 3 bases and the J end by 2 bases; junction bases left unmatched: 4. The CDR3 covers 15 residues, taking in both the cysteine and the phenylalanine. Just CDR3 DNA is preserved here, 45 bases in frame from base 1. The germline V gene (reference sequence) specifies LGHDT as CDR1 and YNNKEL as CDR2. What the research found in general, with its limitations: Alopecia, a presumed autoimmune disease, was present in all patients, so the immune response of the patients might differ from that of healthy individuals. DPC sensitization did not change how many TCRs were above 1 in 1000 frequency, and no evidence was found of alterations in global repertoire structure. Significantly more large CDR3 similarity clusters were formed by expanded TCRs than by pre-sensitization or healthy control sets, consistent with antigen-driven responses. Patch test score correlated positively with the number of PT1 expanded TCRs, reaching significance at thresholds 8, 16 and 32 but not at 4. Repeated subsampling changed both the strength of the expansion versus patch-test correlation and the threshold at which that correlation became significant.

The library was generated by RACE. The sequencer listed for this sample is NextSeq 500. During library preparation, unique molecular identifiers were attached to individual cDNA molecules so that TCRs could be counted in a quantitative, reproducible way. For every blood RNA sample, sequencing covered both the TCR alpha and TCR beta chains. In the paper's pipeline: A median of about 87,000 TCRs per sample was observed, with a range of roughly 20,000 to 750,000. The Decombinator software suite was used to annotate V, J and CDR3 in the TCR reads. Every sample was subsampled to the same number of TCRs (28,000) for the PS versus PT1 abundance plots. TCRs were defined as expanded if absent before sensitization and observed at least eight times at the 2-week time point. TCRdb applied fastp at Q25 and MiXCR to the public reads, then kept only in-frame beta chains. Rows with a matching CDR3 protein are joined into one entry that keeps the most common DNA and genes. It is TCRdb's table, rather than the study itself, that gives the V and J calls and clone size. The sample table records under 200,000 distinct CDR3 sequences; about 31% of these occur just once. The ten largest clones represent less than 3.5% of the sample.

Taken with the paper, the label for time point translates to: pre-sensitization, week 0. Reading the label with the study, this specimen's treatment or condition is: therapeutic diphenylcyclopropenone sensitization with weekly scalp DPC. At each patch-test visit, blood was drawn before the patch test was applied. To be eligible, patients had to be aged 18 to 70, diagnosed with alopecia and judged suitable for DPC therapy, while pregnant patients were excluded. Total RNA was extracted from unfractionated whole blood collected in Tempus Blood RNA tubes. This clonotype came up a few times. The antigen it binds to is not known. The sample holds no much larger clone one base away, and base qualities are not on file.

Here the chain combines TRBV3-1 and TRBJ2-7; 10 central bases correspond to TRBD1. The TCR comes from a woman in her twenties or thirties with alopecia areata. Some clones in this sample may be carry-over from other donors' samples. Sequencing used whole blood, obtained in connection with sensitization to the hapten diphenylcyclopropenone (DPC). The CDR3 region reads CASSQTGTGAYEQYF. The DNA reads TGTGCCAGCAGCCAGACCGGGACAGGGGCCTACGAGCAGTACTTC.